The subject of this entry is one TCR beta chain. Its cognate antigen is unknown. The source of the sample is a study of cytomegalovirus exposure and HLA in healthy donors. Study-level findings and limits: With later analysis, a missense DCLRE1C variant became linked to TCR beta V- and J-gene trimming.

Unmatched junction bases numbered 12, after V lost 10 bases and J lost 6 bases. The CDR3 runs 16 residues. Germline CDR1 reads MDHEN; CDR2 reads SYDVKM. Researchers ran the PCR with 60 Vbeta and 13 Jbeta primers. Some clones are missing from TCRdb's copy, which holds only in-frame ones; the method was immunoSEQ multiplex PCR. Of approximately 110,000 clones in the sample, approximately 72% were seen once. The clonotype comes from a man aged 25-40 years in good health and CMV-seronegative. The material sequenced was PBMCs. This chain connects TRBV28 to TRBJ2-2; 12 nucleotides agree with TRBD1. The CDR3 DNA reads TGTGCCATTTTGGGACAGGGGGCGGGAGGCGCCGGGGAGCTGTTTTTT. Translating gives CAILGQGAGGAGELFF. Together with reference TRBV28 and TRBJ2-2, the CDR3 gives the full variable domain: DVKVTQSSRYLVKRTGEKVFLECVQDMDHENMFWYRQDPGLGLRLIYFSYDVKMKEKGDIPEGYSVSREKKERFSLILESASTNQTSMYLCAILGQGAGGAGELFFGEGSRLTVL.